This entry concerns a single TCR beta chain. The source of the sample is a study of blood T cell repertoires in COVID-19. Per the original data handling: Estimates of nucleated cell counts were drawn from the amplification of reference gene primers. Produced via immunoSEQ multiplex PCR; TCRdb's table is partial and in-frame only. The V and J calls and clone size come from that table; D and trimming were worked out from the DNA. The sample carries approximately 82,000 clones, 85% to 95% recorded once. This receptor was identified in a woman in her sixties with active COVID-19. The material sequenced was peripheral blood.

CDR3 in amino acids: CASSLGSTGSYQETQYF. CDR3 coding DNA: TGTGCCAGCAGCTTGGGGTCGACAGGGTCTTACCAAGAGACCCAGTACTTC. The gene calls are TRBV5-8 and TRBJ2-5; TRBD1 agrees at 7 bases. CDR1 and CDR2 from the germline V gene are SGHTS and YDEGEE. V was clipped by 0 bases and J by 0 bases; unmatched bases: 8. The CDR3 covers 17 residues.